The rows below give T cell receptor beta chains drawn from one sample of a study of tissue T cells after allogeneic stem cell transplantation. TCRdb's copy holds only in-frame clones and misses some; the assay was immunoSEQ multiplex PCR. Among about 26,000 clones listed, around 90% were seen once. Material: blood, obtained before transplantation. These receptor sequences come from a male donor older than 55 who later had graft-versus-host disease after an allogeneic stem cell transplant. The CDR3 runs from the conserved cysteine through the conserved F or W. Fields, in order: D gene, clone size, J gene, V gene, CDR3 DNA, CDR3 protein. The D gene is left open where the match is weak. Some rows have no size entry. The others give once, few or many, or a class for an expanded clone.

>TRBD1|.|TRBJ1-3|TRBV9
TGTGCCAGCAGTTTCTTGGGGGACAGAGGAAACACCATATATTTT
CASSFLGDRGNTIYF
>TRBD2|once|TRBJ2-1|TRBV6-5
TGTGCCAGCAGGCGTAGCGGGCCCTCCTACAATGAGCAGTTCTTC
CASRRSGPSYNEQFF
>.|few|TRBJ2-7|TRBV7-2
TGTGCCAGCAGCTTACAACCTTCCTACGAGCAGTACTTC
CASSLQPSYEQYF
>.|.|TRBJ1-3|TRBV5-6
TGTGCCAGCAGCTTGCCAGGAAACACCATATATTTT
CASSLPGNTIYF
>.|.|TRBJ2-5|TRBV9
TGTGCCAGCAGCGCGAGTCCGGGACAACGAAACCAAGAGACCCAGTACTTC
CASSASPGQRNQETQYF
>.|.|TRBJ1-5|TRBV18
TGTGCCAGCTCACCGGGGAGTCAGCCCCAGCATTTT
CASSPGSQPQHF
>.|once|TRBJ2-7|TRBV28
TGTGCCAGCAGTTCCACCCCCAGCTACGAGCAGTACTTC
CASSSTPSYEQYF
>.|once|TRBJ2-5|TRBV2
TGTGCCAGCAGTGAAGGTATCCAAGAGACCCAGTACTTC
CASSEGIQETQYF
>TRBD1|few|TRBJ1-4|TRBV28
TGTGCCAGCAGCAAAATATTGACAGGGGTGGGAGGTGAAAAACTGTTTTTT
CASSKILTGVGGEKLFF
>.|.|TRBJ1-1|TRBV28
TGTGCCAGCAGTTTCGGGGGCCGTGGTACGGGGAACACTGAAGCTTTCTTT
CASSFGGRGTGNTEAFF
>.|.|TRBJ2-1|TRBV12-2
TGTGCAAGTCGCGCCCCATGGGGGGGTCGGCATGAGCAGTTCTTC
CASRAPWGGRHEQFF
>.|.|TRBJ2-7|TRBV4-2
TGTGCCAGCAGCCAAGACTACCAACTCTACGAGCAGTACTTC
CASSQDYQLYEQYF
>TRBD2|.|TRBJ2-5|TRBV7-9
TGTGCCAGCAGCCTTACTAGCGGGGGGGCCCAAGAGACCCAGTACTTC
CASSLTSGGAQETQYF
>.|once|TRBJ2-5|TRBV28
TGTGCCAGCAGACTCCGGGGGCGCGAATTCCAAGGGGAGACCCAGTACTTC
CASRLRGREFQGETQYF
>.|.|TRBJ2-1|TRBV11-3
TGTGCCAGCACCCTGGGGGACAATGAGCAGTTCTTC
CASTLGDNEQFF
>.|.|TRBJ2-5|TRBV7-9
TGTGCCAGCAGCTTAGACGGGAAAGAGACCCAGTACTTC
CASSLDGKETQYF
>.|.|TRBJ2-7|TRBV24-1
TGTGCCACCAGCCCGAACAGGGAACCCTACGAGCAGTACTTC
CATSPNREPYEQYF
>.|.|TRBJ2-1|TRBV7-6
TGTGCCAGCAGCCCCTCGTCACTAGTGCGAGGATTCCATGAGCAGTTCTTC
CASSPSSLVRGFHEQFF
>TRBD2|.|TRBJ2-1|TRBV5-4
TGTGCCAGCGGAACCACTAGCGGCTCCTACAATGAGCAGTTCTTC
CASGTTSGSYNEQFF
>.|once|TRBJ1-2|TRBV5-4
TGTGCCAGCAGCTATCCGACAGGTTACTATGGCTACACCTTC
CASSYPTGYYGYTF
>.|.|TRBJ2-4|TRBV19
TGTGCCAGTAGTGACCGACAGCGACTAGCCAAAAACATTCAGTACTTC
CASSDRQRLAKNIQYF
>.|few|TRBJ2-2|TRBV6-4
TGTGCCAGCAGCCCCCGGGGAACCGGGGAGCTGTTTTTT
CASSPRGTGELFF
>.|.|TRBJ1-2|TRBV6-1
TGTGCCAGCAGTGAAGCGGGTGACGGCTATGGCTACACCTTC
CASSEAGDGYGYTF
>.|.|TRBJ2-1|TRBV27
TGTGCCAGCTGGGGGAGCGGCGGCAATGAGCAGTTCTTC
CASWGSGGNEQFF
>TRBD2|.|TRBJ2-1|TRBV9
TGTGCCAGCAGCGACTTAGCGGGTAGATACAATGAGCAGTTCTTC
CASSDLAGRYNEQFF
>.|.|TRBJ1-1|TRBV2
TGTGCCAGCAGCCCCGGGACAAAGGGCACTGAAGCTTTCTTT
CASSPGTKGTEAFF
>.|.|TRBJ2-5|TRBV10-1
TGCGCCAGCAGTGAGTCTGCTTCTGAGACCCAGTACTTC
CASSESASETQYF
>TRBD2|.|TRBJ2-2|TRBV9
TGTGCCAGCAGCCCCCGGACTAGCGGGATTACCGGGGAGCTGTTTTTT
CASSPRTSGITGELFF
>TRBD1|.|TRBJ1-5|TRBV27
TGTGCCAGCAGTTTAGGGCAGGGGGCCTACTATCAGCCCCAGCATTTT
CASSLGQGAYYQPQHF
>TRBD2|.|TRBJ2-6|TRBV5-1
TGCGCCAGCAGCTTGGAGGCGGGGGTCGGGGCCAACGTCCTGACTTTC
CASSLEAGVGANVLTF
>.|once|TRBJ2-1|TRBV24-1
TGTGCCACCAGTGATTTTGGGTCTTCCTACAATGAGCAGTTCTTC
CATSDFGSSYNEQFF
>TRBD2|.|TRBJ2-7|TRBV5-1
TGCGCCAGTCAAGCGGGAGGCGGCTACGAGCAGTACTTC
CASQAGGGYEQYF
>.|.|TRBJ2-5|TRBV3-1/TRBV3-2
TGTGCCAGCAGCCAAGTAGCCGGGAAAGAGACCCAGTACTTC
CASSQVAGKETQYF
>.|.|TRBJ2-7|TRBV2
TGTGCCAGCAGAAGGACGGCGTACGAGCAGTACTTC
CASRRTAYEQYF
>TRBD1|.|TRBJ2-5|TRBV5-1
TGCGCCAGCAGCCCGGACAGGGTGGGGCAAGAGACCCAGTACTTC
CASSPDRVGQETQYF
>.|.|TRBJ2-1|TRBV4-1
TGCGCCAGCAGCCAAGATGGTGTTGTTCTCTACAATGAGCAGTTCTTC
CASSQDGVVLYNEQFF
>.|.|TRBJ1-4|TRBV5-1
TGCGCCAGCAGGGCGGGAAGGGGGGAAAAACTGTTTTTT
CASRAGRGEKLFF
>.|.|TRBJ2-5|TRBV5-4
TGTGCCAGCAACCCTGGGGTTACCCCAGAGACCCAGTACTTC
CASNPGVTPETQYF
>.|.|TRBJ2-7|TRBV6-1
TGTGCCAGCAGTGAAAAAGGCCGGGGCCACCCCTACGAGCAGTACTTC
CASSEKGRGHPYEQYF
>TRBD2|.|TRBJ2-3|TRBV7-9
TGTGCCAGCAGCTTAGCGTCCCCTAGCGGGAGCGCCGATACGCAGTATTTT
CASSLASPSGSADTQYF
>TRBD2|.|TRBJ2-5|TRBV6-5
TGTGCCAGCTCCCCTACGGGGGGTGTCCAAGAGACCCAGTACTTC
CASSPTGGVQETQYF
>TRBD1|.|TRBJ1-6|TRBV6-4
TGTGCCAGCAGTGTAACAGGGGATAGCGATTCACCCCTCCACTTT
CASSVTGDSDSPLHF
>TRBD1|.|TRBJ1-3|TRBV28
TGTGCCAGCAGTTTCGTGGGACAGGGGTCTTCTGGAAACACCATATATTTT
CASSFVGQGSSGNTIYF
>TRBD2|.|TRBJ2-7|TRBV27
TGTGCCAGCAGGTCAAGAGGGAGGGCCTCCGACGAGCAGTACTTC
CASRSRGRASDEQYF
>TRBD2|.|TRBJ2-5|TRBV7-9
TGTGCCAGCAGCGCCCGGGGGATTGGCGGGGGAGTTCAAGAGACCCAGTACTTC
CASSARGIGGGVQETQYF
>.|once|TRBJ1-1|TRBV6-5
TGTGCCAACTTACGAACCCCGATGGTCACTGAAGCTTTCTTT
CANLRTPMVTEAFF
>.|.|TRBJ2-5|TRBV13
TGTGCCAGCAGCTTAGGAAGGGGCACCCAGTACTTC
CASSLGRGTQYF
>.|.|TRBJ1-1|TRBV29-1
TGCAGCGTTGTGATTTATGGTGGGACCACTGAAGCTTTCTTT
CSVVIYGGTTEAFF
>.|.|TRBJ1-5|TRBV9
TGTGCCAGCAGCGTAGAGGGATTTGGGCCCCAGCATTTT
CASSVEGFGPQHF
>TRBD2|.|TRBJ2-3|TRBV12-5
TGTGCTAGTGGTTTGGTACGGACTAGCGGGGGTGCAGATACGCAGTATTTT
CASGLVRTSGGADTQYF
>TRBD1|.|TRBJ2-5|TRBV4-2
TGTGCCAGCAGCCAAGAGGCGACAGGGAAAGGCGAGGAGACCCAGTACTTC
CASSQEATGKGEETQYF
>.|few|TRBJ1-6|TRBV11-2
TGTGCCAGCAGTCTTAATTCACCCCTCCACTTT
CASSLNSPLHF
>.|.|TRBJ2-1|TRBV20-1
TGCAGTGCTAGTAGCCTTAATCTGGAGTTCTTC
CSASSLNLEFF
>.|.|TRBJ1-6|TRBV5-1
TGCGCCAGCAGCTTGGTTCCGGGTAGCTCCTATAATTCACCCCTCCACTTT
CASSLVPGSSYNSPLHF
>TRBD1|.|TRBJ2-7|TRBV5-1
TGCGCCAGCAGCCAACAGGGGCTCGGGATCGAGCAGTACTTC
CASSQQGLGIEQYF
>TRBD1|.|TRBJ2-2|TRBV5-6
TGTGCCAGCAAAAGGGGACAGGTTAACACCGGGGAGCTGTTTTTT
CASKRGQVNTGELFF
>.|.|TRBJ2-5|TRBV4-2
TGTGCCAGCAGCGGAGGGGTCCAAGAGACCCAGTACTTC
CASSGGVQETQYF
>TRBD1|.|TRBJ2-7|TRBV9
TGTGCCAGCAGCGAAACCGGGACAGGGGTGCACGAGCAGTACTTC
CASSETGTGVHEQYF
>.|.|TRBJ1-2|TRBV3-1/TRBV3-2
TGTGCCAGCAGCTCCAGTTTACTTGGGGTCCCTTATGGCTACACCTTC
CASSSSLLGVPYGYTF